Each of the 11 T cell receptor beta chains below was sequenced from the same sample in a study of T cells in Graves' hyperthyroidism and ophthalmopathy. There were TCR beta CDR3 regions amplified from RNA transcripts. First-round RT-PCR of the TCR CDR3 relied on the HTBI primer set. TCRdb processed the multiplex PCR reads anew with MiXCR; each CDR3 protein has one entry. The table has hundreds of thousands of distinct CDR3 sequences, less than 15% seen once. The sequenced material came from blood. The receptors were gathered from a woman aged 18-35 years with Graves' hyperthyroidism.

Ten or more counts support this clonotype. J is TRBJ2-5 and V is TRBV7-2; 7 positions agree with TRBD1. The CDR3 runs 16 residues. V shed 10 bases and J 5 bases; nucleotides not matched to a gene: 19. Germline lookup yields CDR1 SGHTA and CDR2 FQGNSA. CDR3 nucleotides: TGTGCCACCACAAGATCCGGGACAGCTCTTTCGGAGACCCAGTACTTC. Residues: CATTRSGTALSETQYF.

The sample holds many counts of this clonotype. The V and J genes are TRBV12-3 or TRBV12-4 and TRBJ1-3, with D unclear. CDR3 length: 14 residues. The V gene lost 3 bases and the J gene lost 4 bases, with 10 bases spanning the gap. The CDR3 DNA sequence: TGTGCCAGCAGTTTGGGAGGGAACGGAAACACCATATATTTT. Amino acid sequence: CASSLGGNGNTIYF.

The V and J genes are TRBV10-2 and TRBJ2-2; the D call may be TRBD1 or TRBD2 (6 bases each). Looked up from germline, CDR1 is WSHSY and CDR2 is SAAADI. This CDR3 has 13 amino acids. Trimming cost V 11 bases and J 5 bases, with 15 bases left between them. The CDR3 coding sequence is TGCGCCGCCGAAAAAGGGGGGACCGGGGAGCTGTTTTTT. This codes for CAAEKGGTGELFF.

This clonotype was detected only once. This chain links TRBV20-1 with TRBJ2-1; either TRBD1 or TRBD2 may fit D (5 bases each). The V end was cut by 2 bases, the J end by 10 bases, with 12 bases between. CDR3 length: 12 amino acids. Germline V CDR1 and CDR2: DFQATT, SNEGSKA (reference sequence). The CDR3 DNA sequence: TGCAGTGCTAGAAAGCTGGGACCAGAGCAGTTCTTC. Amino acids: CSARKLGPEQFF.

This clonotype was picked up many times. V gene TRBV24-1 combines with J gene TRBJ2-1; the D gene is possibly TRBD1 (6 bases). The germline V gene has CDR1 KGHDR and CDR2 SFDVKD. Trimming pared 3 bases from V and 8 bases from J, leaving 10 bases between. The CDR3 covers 13 residues. The CDR3 region is CATSDTGFDEQFF. CDR3 in DNA: TGTGCCACCAGTGATACAGGGTTCGATGAGCAGTTCTTC.

This chain links TRBV19 with TRBJ2-7; D is unresolved. V was shortened by 5 bases and J by 6 bases, with 20 bases between the two germline ends. The CDR3 loop spans 15 amino acids. In germline, CDR1 is LNHDA, CDR2 SQIVND (reference sequence). In DNA form, the CDR3 reads TGTGCCAGTAGTCTGCGACATCAAAAATTTGGCGAGCAGTACTTC. Translated: CASSLRHQKFGEQYF.

The table lists this clonotype with a count of one. The rearrangement uses TRBV7-9 and TRBJ2-7, with 10 bases lining up with TRBD2. Losses at the gene ends were 5 bases for V and 6 bases for J; bases not matched to a gene: 10. The CDR3 totals 15 residues. The V gene's germline CDR1 is SEHNR and CDR2 FQNEAQ (reference sequence). CDR3 in amino acids: CASSPSSGRGREQYF. CDR3 coding DNA: TGTGCCAGCAGCCCATCTAGCGGGAGAGGTCGCGAGCAGTACTTC.

The chain joins TRBV7-6 to TRBJ1-3; no clear D gene. The CDR3 is 16 residues long. CDR1 is SGHVS and CDR2 is FNYEAQ in the germline V gene. V gave up 3 bases and J gave up 0 bases, with 12 bases separating them. CDR3 in amino acids: CASSFAAALSGNTIYF. Written as DNA, the CDR3 is TGTGCCAGCAGCTTTGCCGCAGCCCTCTCTGGAAACACCATATATTTT.

In its sample, this clonotype was seen many times. This chain uses TRBV30 with TRBJ2-1; 11 bases are a match to TRBD2. The length of the CDR3 is 15 residues. CDR1 is GTSNPN, CDR2 SVGIG, per germline (reference sequence). The V gene end was trimmed by 0 bases and the J gene end by 5 bases; junction bases not matched to a gene: 3. This chain's CDR3 is CAWSVPGLADNEQFF. The CDR3 DNA is TGTGCCTGGAGTGTCCCGGGACTAGCGGACAATGAGCAGTTCTTC.

V and J are TRBV24-1 and TRBJ2-7; tentatively, D is TRBD1 or TRBD2 (5 bases each). Between the trimmed V and J ends, which lost 5 bases and 3 bases, there was a span of 13 bases. Germline CDR1 KGHDR, CDR2 SFDVKD. The CDR3 contains 14 residues. Here the CDR3 reads CATSGRESHYEQYF. In DNA, the CDR3 is TGTGCCACCAGTGGCAGGGAGAGTCACTACGAGCAGTACTTC.

In this sample, this clonotype turned up many times. This rearrangement joins TRBV7-8 to TRBJ2-2; 10 bases agree with TRBD2. V was pared by 5 bases and J by 6 bases, with 9 bases of the junction left unmatched. Germline CDR1 reads SGHVS; CDR2 reads FQNEAQ. CDR3 length: 16 residues. CDR3 in amino acids: CASSQKSGRAAGELFF. The CDR3 DNA follows: TGTGCCAGCAGCCAAAAAAGCGGGAGGGCCGCCGGGGAGCTGTTTTTT.